This note documents a single T cell receptor beta chain sequence. The data stem from a study of blood T cell repertoires in COVID-19. Overall study context: COVID-19 samples from acute and convalescent phases originated in the United States, Italy and Spain. PBMCs, B-cell-depleted T cells, or T cells provided the cDNA or gDNA that made up the material.

In the study's own analysis: Counts of nucleated cells, estimated from reference gene primer amplification, were obtained. Measured with immunoSEQ multiplex PCR; TCRdb has only the in-frame clones, and not every one. Clone size and the V and J calls come from that table; the DNA yielded D and trimming. The sample records around 260,000 clones, 86% being singletons. This CDR3 is 15 amino acids long. The V end was cut by 5 bases, the J end by 5 bases, with 17 bases between. The germline V gene has CDR1 MDHEN and CDR2 SYDVKM. The sequence derives from a man aged 18-30 years with active or convalescent COVID-19. The sequenced sample consisted of peripheral blood. The V and J genes are TRBV28 and TRBJ2-3, with a weak D call TRBD2 (6 bases). CDR3 in DNA: TGTGCCAGCAGTCCCCGTGGAGGGGTAGGAGATACGCAGTATTTT. It specifies CASSPRGGVGDTQYF.